This passage covers 28 T cell receptor beta chains from one sample sequenced in a study of beta chain features in type 1 diabetes. General observations from the study: Significant though moderate, a shortening of TCRB CDR3s appeared in all four CD4+ subsets of Type 1 diabetes patients.

These TCRs' antigens remain unknown. Expressed TCRB transcripts were sequenced because the isolated RNA had all been reverse transcribed beforehand. TCRdb keeps only in-frame clones here, not all; method: immunoSEQ multiplex PCR. The sample yields 120,000 to 150,000 clones, about 13% seen once. The sample comprised central memory CD4+ T cells from blood. The receptors were sampled from a man aged 18-30 years with type 1 diabetes.

In this sample, this clone turned up many times. This rearrangement joins TRBV7-7 to TRBJ2-5; 8 bases align to TRBD2. Germline lookup yields CDR1 SSHAT and CDR2 FNYEAQ (reference sequence). The CDR3 is 15 amino acids. Trimming removed 5 bases from V and 4 bases from J; junction bases left unmatched: 9. This chain's CDR3 is CASSRGQAGAETQYF. The CDR3 DNA reads as TGTGCCAGCAGCCGGGGACAAGCGGGGGCAGAGACCCAGTACTTC.

The CDR3 bases are TGCGCCAGCAGCCAACCCCGGACAGGGACAGATACGCAGTATTTT. It is translated as CASSQPRTGTDTQYF. V gene TRBV4-1 combines with J gene TRBJ2-3; 8 nucleotides align to TRBD1. With 2 bases clipped from V and 3 bases from J, the junction kept 4 bases outside the gene matches. CDR1 and CDR2 (germline): MGHRA, YSYEKL. CDR3 size: 15 residues.

The chain couples TRBV4-1 to TRBJ2-3; 9 nucleotides agree with TRBD1. The CDR3 is made up of 15 amino acids. Germline V gene sequence: CDR1 MGHRA, CDR2 YSYEKL. The junction had 4 bases not matched to a gene; V was cut back by 4 bases and J by 2 bases. DNA of the CDR3: TGCGCCAGCAGCCCACAGGGGGCTATCACAGATACGCAGTATTTT. Translated: CASSPQGAITDTQYF.

This clone has only a few counts. This chain joins TRBV28 and TRBJ1-1, with a possible D match to TRBD1 (5 bases). CDR1 and CDR2 (germline): MDHEN, SYDVKM. CDR3 size: 18 residues. V was trimmed by 4 bases and J by 0 bases, leaving 21 bases between them. The CDR3 DNA follows: TGTGCCAGCAGTTCCTCCCTCGGGGGGTGGGTTATGAACACTGAAGCTTTCTTT. Residues: CASSSSLGGWVMNTEAFF.

The chain joins TRBV9 to TRBJ1-3; TRBD1 agrees at 7 bases. CDR3 length: 15 amino acids. V was clipped by 7 bases and J by 0 bases; unmatched bases: 7. CDR1 SGDLS and CDR2 YYNGEE come from the germline V gene. CDR3 DNA sequence: TGTGCCAGCGGAGGAGGGGACAGCTCTGGAAACACCATATATTTT. Its protein is CASGGGDSSGNTIYF.

This clone has more than one count but fewer than ten. The chain has TRBV18 and TRBJ2-2; no definite D call. CDR3 length: 12 residues. V was pared by 2 bases and J by 5 bases, with 3 bases between. Germline loops: CDR1 KGHSH, CDR2 LQKENI. The CDR3 region is CASSPTTGELFF. CDR3 nucleotide sequence: TGTGCCAGCTCACCAACAACCGGGGAGCTGTTTTTT.

V gene TRBV4-1 combines with J gene TRBJ2-5; 7 bases match TRBD1. Looked up from germline, CDR1 is MGHRA and CDR2 is YSYEKL. This CDR3 is built from 14 residues. With 1 base clipped from V and 11 bases from J, the junction kept 10 bases outside the gene matches. The CDR3 DNA follows: TGCGCCAGCAGCCAAGGTCAGGGGGTACAAGAGCAGTACTTC. Translated: CASSQGQGVQEQYF.

The sample holds a few counts of this clone. V gene TRBV25-1 combines with J gene TRBJ2-3; D ambiguous. With 8 bases removed from V and 2 bases from J, the gap between germline ends came to 8 bases. The CDR3 contains 12 residues. The germline gives CDR1 MGHDK, CDR2 SYGVNS. CDR3 bases: TGTGCCAGCGGGATCCTCACAGATACGCAGTATTTT. It encodes CASGILTDTQYF.

The V gene is TRBV4-1, the J gene TRBJ2-3; TRBD2 agrees at 11 bases. The CDR3 extends over 16 amino acids. The V gene's germline CDR1 is MGHRA and CDR2 YSYEKL. With V trimmed by 0 bases and J by 3 bases, 2 bases remained unmatched. The CDR3 nucleotides read TGCGCCAGCAGCCAAGATGGGACTAGCGGAACAGATACGCAGTATTTT. Its protein product is CASSQDGTSGTDTQYF.

The genes are TRBV30 and TRBJ2-1; no reliable D call. Germline lookup yields CDR1 GTSNPN and CDR2 SVGIG (reference sequence). There are 15 residues in the CDR3. The V gene lost 5 bases and the J gene lost 0 bases, with 14 bases spanning the gap. For the CDR3, the DNA is TGTGCCTGGGCGCCAGACCATAGCTCCTACAATGAGCAGTTCTTC. This encodes CAWAPDHSSYNEQFF.

This clone has just a few counts. V is TRBV30 and J is TRBJ1-1; D remains unclear. The CDR3 has 15 amino acids. From germline, CDR1 is GTSNPN and CDR2 SVGIG (reference sequence). The V gene lost 0 bases and the J gene lost 8 bases, with 19 bases spanning the gap. CDR3 loop: CAWSVMAGRLGEAFF. CDR3 bases: TGTGCCTGGAGTGTAATGGCTGGGAGGTTGGGCGAAGCTTTCTTT. Filled out from reference TRBV30 and TRBJ1-1, the complete variable domain reads SQTIHQWPATLVQPVGSPLSLECTVEGTSNPNLYWYRQAAGRGLQLLFYSVGIGQISSEVPQNLSASRPQDRQFILSSKKLLLSDSGFYLCAWSVMAGRLGEAFFGQGTRLTVV.

This clone was counted a few times. V usage is TRBV28 and J usage is TRBJ1-5; 9 positions match TRBD1. The V gene's germline CDR1 is MDHEN and CDR2 SYDVKM. The CDR3 runs to 17 residues. Trimming cost V 6 bases and J 6 bases; bases outside gene matches: 15. As DNA, the CDR3 is TGTGCCAGCAGCAAGCGTCGCGGACAGGGGATTTTTCAGCCCCAGCATTTT. Protein sequence: CASSKRRGQGIFQPQHF.

This clone was detected only a few times. The chain couples TRBV28 to TRBJ2-4; D unresolved. Germline CDR1 MDHEN, CDR2 SYDVKM. The ends were cut back, 6 bases at V and 7 bases at J, with 7 bases in the middle. The CDR3 length is 11 residues. The CDR3 DNA sequence: TGTGCCAGCAGCCCGCGTAACATTCAGTACTTC. Encoded protein: CASSPRNIQYF.

This sequence joins TRBV5-1 and TRBJ2-5, with 7 positions matching TRBD1. The CDR3 has 13 residues. With V trimmed by 8 bases and J by 5 bases, 9 bases remained unmatched. The germline gives CDR1 SGHRS, CDR2 YFSETQ. CDR3 protein: CASRRDSSETQYF. In DNA, the CDR3 is TGCGCCAGTAGACGGGACAGCTCGGAGACCCAGTACTTC.

This clone has just a few counts. The rearrangement joins TRBV29-1 to TRBJ2-1; 8 bases match TRBD1. Germline V gives CDR1 SQVTM, CDR2 ANQGSEA. The V gene end was trimmed by 7 bases and the J gene end by 0 bases; junction bases not matched to a gene: 5. This CDR3 contains 14 residues. The CDR3 DNA reads as TGCAGCGGGGACAGGATGAGCTCCTACAATGAGCAGTTCTTC. Translating gives CSGDRMSSYNEQFF.

This clone occurred a few times. The gene calls are TRBV27 and TRBJ1-6; no clear D gene. This CDR3 comprises 13 residues. Trimming cost V 2 bases and J 7 bases, with 6 bases left between them. In germline, CDR1 is MNHEY, CDR2 SMNVEV (reference sequence). CDR3 nucleotide sequence: TGTGCCAGCAGTTTAGGTGTAAATTCACCCCTCCACTTT. Translated: CASSLGVNSPLHF.

The chain joins TRBV5-1 to TRBJ2-5, with D unclear. This CDR3 contains 14 residues. The V end lost 4 bases, the J end lost 2 bases, and 12 bases lay between the germline ends. CDR1 and CDR2 from the germline V gene are SGHRS and YFSETQ. The chain's CDR3 is CASSPTSLQETQYF. In nucleotides, the CDR3 is TGCGCCAGCAGCCCTACATCCTTACAAGAGACCCAGTACTTC.

The rearrangement joins TRBV11-2 to TRBJ2-1; 10 bases line up with TRBD2. Germline V gene lookup returns CDR1 SGHAT and CDR2 FQNNGV. This CDR3 contains 15 residues. V lost 5 bases, J lost 5 bases, and 6 bases stayed unmatched. The CDR3 region is CASSLSGGFDNEQFF. The CDR3 region has the DNA TGTGCCAGCAGCCTTAGCGGGGGGTTCGACAATGAGCAGTTCTTC.

Details on this clone: The sample carries other DNA sequences with the same CDR3. The J gene is TRBJ1-1, the V gene TRBV6-5; D remains unclear. CDR3 length: 14 amino acids. V was pared by 6 bases and J by 1 base, with 12 bases between. Germline CDR1 reads MNHEY; CDR2 reads SVGAGI. The CDR3 loop is CASSPRTGNTEAFF. CDR3 DNA sequence: TGTGCCAGCAGCCCCCGGACGGGGAACACTGAAGCTTTCTTT.

J is TRBJ1-4 and V is TRBV10-2, with 8 bases that match TRBD1. Germline V lookup: CDR1 WSHSY, CDR2 SAAADI. CDR3 length equals 15 residues. V shed 9 bases, J shed 0 bases, and the junction held 6 bases outside the gene matches. The DNA of the CDR3 is TGCGCCAGTTGCAGGGGGCGGGCAACTAATGAAAAACTGTTTTTT. Translation gives CASCRGRATNEKLFF.

This chain uses TRBV2 with TRBJ2-5, with 9 bases that match TRBD1. From germline, CDR1 is SNHLY and CDR2 FYNNEI. The CDR3 consists of 13 residues. Trimming at V came to 8 bases and at J to 4 bases, leaving 5 bases not matched to a gene. CDR3 sequence: CASGTGKAETQYF. For the CDR3, the DNA is TGTGCCAGCGGGACAGGGAAAGCAGAGACCCAGTACTTC. Using reference TRBV2 and TRBJ2-5 for the parts outside the CDR3, the full variable domain is EPEVTQTPSHQVTQMGQEVILRCVPISNHLYFYWYRQILGQKVEFLVSFYNNEISEKSEIFDDQFSVERPDGSNFTLKIRSTKLEDSAMYFCASGTGKAETQYFGPGTRLLVL.

In this sample, this clone turned up a few times. This chain uses TRBV7-2 with TRBJ2-1, with 9 positions matching TRBD2. The CDR3 loop spans 17 amino acids. Germline values: CDR1 SGHTA, CDR2 FQGNSA. Trimming removed 3 bases from V and 6 bases from J; junction bases left unmatched: 12. The CDR3 DNA reads as TGTGCCAGCAGCTTGACGGCAGCGGGGGGCACGCTCAATGAGCAGTTCTTC. Amino acid sequence: CASSLTAAGGTLNEQFF.

The V and J genes are TRBV11-2 and TRBJ2-5, with 12 bases that match TRBD2. The CDR3 length is 15 residues. CDR1 and CDR2 from the germline V gene are SGHAT and FQNNGV. With V trimmed by 2 bases and J by 5 bases, 3 bases remained unmatched. CDR3 protein: CASSLSSGGAETQYF. DNA for the CDR3: TGTGCCAGCAGCTTATCTAGCGGGGGGGCGGAGACCCAGTACTTC.

This clone was observed a handful of times. V gene TRBV29-1 combines with J gene TRBJ2-5; a possible D gene is TRBD2 (6 bases). Trimming removed 2 bases at V and 4 bases at J, with 8 bases between. This CDR3 region has 12 residues. Germline V gene data show CDR1 as SQVTM and CDR2 as ANQGSEA. As DNA, the CDR3 is TGCAGCGTTGAATTGGGGGGAGAGACCCAGTACTTC. The encoded protein is CSVELGGETQYF.

CDR3 nucleotides: TGTGCCAGCAGCACCCGGGACAGGAGATACACTGAAGCTTTCTTT. Its protein is CASSTRDRRYTEAFF. V gene TRBV5-6 combines with J gene TRBJ1-1; 8 bases map to TRBD1. Losses at the gene ends were 4 bases for V and 3 bases for J; bases not matched to a gene: 8. The germline V gene encodes CDR1 SGHDT and CDR2 YYEEEE. The CDR3 runs to 15 residues.

The gene calls are TRBV2 and TRBJ1-1, with TRBD1 as a possible D gene (5 bases). Germline CDR1 is SNHLY and CDR2 is FYNNEI. The V gene lost 2 bases and the J gene lost 4 bases, with 11 bases spanning the gap. The CDR3 runs 14 residues. The CDR3 loop reads CASSEQGSGTEAFF. The CDR3 coding sequence is TGTGCCAGCAGTGAACAGGGAAGTGGCACTGAAGCTTTCTTT. Variable domain in full (rest from reference TRBV2 and TRBJ1-1): EPEVTQTPSHQVTQMGQEVILRCVPISNHLYFYWYRQILGQKVEFLVSFYNNEISEKSEIFDDQFSVERPDGSNFTLKIRSTKLEDSAMYFCASSEQGSGTEAFFGQGTRLTVV.

The sample holds a few counts of this clone. The rearrangement uses TRBV7-9 and TRBJ2-3; D ambiguous. Per the germline V gene, CDR1 is SEHNR and CDR2 is FQNEAQ (reference sequence). There are 15 residues in the CDR3. Between the trimmed V and J ends, which lost 2 bases and 0 bases, there was a span of 9 bases. CDR3 sequence reads: CASSLSTLSTDTQYF. The DNA for the CDR3 is TGTGCCAGCAGCTTATCAACCTTAAGCACAGATACGCAGTATTTT.

The V and J genes are TRBV27 and TRBJ2-5; no reliable D call. The CDR3 runs 11 residues. The V and J ends lost 7 bases and 5 bases respectively, with 8 bases between them. Germline CDR1 reads MNHEY; CDR2 reads SMNVEV (reference sequence). The chain's CDR3 is CASKSSETQYF. The CDR3 DNA sequence: TGTGCCAGCAAAAGTTCGGAGACCCAGTACTTC.